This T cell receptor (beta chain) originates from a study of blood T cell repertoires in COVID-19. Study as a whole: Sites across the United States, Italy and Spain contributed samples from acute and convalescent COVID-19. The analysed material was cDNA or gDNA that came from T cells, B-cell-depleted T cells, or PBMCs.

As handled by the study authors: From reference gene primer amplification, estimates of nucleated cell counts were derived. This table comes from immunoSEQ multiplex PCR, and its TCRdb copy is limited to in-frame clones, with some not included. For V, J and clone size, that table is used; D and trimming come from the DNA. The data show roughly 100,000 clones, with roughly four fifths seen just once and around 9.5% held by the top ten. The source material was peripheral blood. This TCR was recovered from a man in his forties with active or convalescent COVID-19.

In DNA, the CDR3 is TGTGCCAGCAGGCTAGCGGGGGGCCGCACCGGGGAGCTGTTTTTT. This encodes CASRLAGGRTGELFF. The rearrangement links TRBV6-6 to TRBJ2-2, with 11 bases that match TRBD2. The CDR3 has 15 residues. CDR1 is MNHNY, CDR2 SVGAGI, per germline (reference sequence). Trimming took 6 bases from V and 4 from J; bases not matched to a gene: 4.